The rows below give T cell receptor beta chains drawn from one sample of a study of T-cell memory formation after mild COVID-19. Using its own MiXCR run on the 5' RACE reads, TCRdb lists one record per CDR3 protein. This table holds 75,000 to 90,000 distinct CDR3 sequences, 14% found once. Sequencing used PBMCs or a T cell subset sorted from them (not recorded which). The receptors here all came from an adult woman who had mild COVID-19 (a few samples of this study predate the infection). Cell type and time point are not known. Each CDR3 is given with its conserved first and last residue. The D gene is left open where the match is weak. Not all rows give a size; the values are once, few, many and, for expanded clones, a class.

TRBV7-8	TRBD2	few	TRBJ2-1	TGTGCCAGCAGCTTTTTCCCCGGGACTAGCGGGACCTACAATGAGCAGTTCTTC	CASSFFPGTSGTYNEQFF
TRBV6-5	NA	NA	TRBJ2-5	TGTGCCAGCACTACAAATGGGGCAGGGGGGCAAGAGACCCAGTACTTC	CASTTNGAGGQETQYF
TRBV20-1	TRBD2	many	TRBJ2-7	TGCAGTGCTAGAGATAGCGGGGCCCACTACTACGAGCAGTACTTC	CSARDSGAHYYEQYF
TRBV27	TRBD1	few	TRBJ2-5	TGTGCCAGCAATCCATTGGGACAGGGCCTACCAGAGACCCAGTACTTC	CASNPLGQGLPETQYF
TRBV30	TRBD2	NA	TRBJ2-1	TGTGCCTGGAGTGCAAAACTCCCGGGACTAGCGGTGGTACGATCCTACAATGAGCAGTTCTTC	CAWSAKLPGLAVVRSYNEQFF
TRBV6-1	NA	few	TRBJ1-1	TGTGCCAGCAGTGAGACCGGACCTGGGACTGAAGCTTTCTTT	CASSETGPGTEAFF
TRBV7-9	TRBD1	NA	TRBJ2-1	TGTGCCAGCAGCTTAGTACCCCGGGACAGGGGTGAGCAGTTCTTC	CASSLVPRDRGEQFF
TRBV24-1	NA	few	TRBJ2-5	TGTGCCACCAGCATCGGACTCCCGAAAGATACCCAGTACTTC	CATSIGLPKDTQYF
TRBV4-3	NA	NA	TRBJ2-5	TGCGCCAGCAGCCAAGATTCCGCAGGTGGAGGACGGGAGACCCAGTACTTC	CASSQDSAGGGRETQYF
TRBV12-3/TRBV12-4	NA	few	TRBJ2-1	TGTGCCAGCAGTTTGTACGGGGGCGATGAGCAGTTCTTC	CASSLYGGDEQFF
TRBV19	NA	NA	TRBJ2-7	TGTGCCAGTGGGTGGAATGAAGGCGGCTCCTACGAGCAGTACTTC	CASGWNEGGSYEQYF
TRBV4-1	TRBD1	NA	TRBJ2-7	TGCGCCAGCAGCCAAGAAGGGACAGGGGAGTACGAGCAGTACTTC	CASSQEGTGEYEQYF
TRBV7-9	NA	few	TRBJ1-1	TGTGCCAGCAGCTTAGGAGGCTCTGAAGCTTTCTTT	CASSLGGSEAFF
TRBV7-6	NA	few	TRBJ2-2	TGTGCCAGCAGCTTATTTCTCACGGGAGTGGGGGACACCGGGGAGCTGTTTTTT	CASSLFLTGVGDTGELFF
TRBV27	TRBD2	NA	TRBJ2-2	TGTGCCAGCAGTTCAGGACTAGCGGGAGAGCCCGGGGAGCTGTTTTTT	CASSSGLAGEPGELFF
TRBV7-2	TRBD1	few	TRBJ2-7	TGTGCCAGCAGCTTAGGGGACAGGGGGCTGAGGGAGCAGTACTTC	CASSLGDRGLREQYF
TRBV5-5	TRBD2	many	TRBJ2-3	TGTGCCAGCAGCTTACGGCGCGGGGGGGAGTTGGATACGCAGTATTTT	CASSLRRGGELDTQYF
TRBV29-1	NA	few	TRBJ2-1	TGCAGCGTTACCCCGCCTGCGGGGTCGAGTGAGCAGTTCTTC	CSVTPPAGSSEQFF
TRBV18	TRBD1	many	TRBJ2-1	TGTGCCAGCTCCCGGACAGGATTTTACAATGAGCAGTTCTTC	CASSRTGFYNEQFF
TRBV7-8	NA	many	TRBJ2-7	TGTGCCAGCAGCCGGACCCCCTACGAGCAGTACTTC	CASSRTPYEQYF
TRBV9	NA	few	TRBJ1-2	TGTGCCAGCAGTGTTGGCACGGAATATGGCTACACCTTC	CASSVGTEYGYTF
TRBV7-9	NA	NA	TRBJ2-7	TGTGCCAGCAGCATCCTCACGGGGTCCAGCTCCTACGAGCAGTACTTC	CASSILTGSSSYEQYF
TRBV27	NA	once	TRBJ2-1	TGTGCCAGCAGCCGGCAAGGCCCCTACAATGAGCAGTTCTTC	CASSRQGPYNEQFF
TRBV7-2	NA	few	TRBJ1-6	TGTGCCAGCAGCCCGTACAGCTCCTATAATTCACCCCTCCACTTT	CASSPYSSYNSPLHF